The sequence of this TCR beta chain was determined in a study of blood T cell repertoires in COVID-19. At the level of the study: Sites in the United States, Italy and Spain provided acute and convalescent COVID-19 samples. The cDNA or gDNA used as material had been derived from T cells, B-cell-depleted T cells, or PBMCs.

V trimming: 6 bases; J trimming: 6 bases; junction bases outside the gene matches: 7. Germline V CDR1 and CDR2: MNHEY, SVGAGI. This CDR3 contains 14 residues. Generated by immunoSEQ multiplex PCR, the TCRdb table keeps only in-frame clones and is missing some. The repertoire holds fewer than 200,000 clones, with 84% as singletons. The sequence was collected from a human donor in a cohort sampled during active COVID-19. The material sequenced was peripheral blood. The chain is built from TRBV6-5 and TRBJ1-4; TRBD1 aligns across 7 bases. The CDR3 loop reads CASSSQGLDEKLFF. The CDR3 DNA sequence: TGTGCCAGCAGCTCACAGGGGCTGGATGAAAAACTGTTTTTT.